The subject of this entry is one T cell receptor (beta chain). No antigen is known for it. This entry belongs to a study of cytomegalovirus exposure and HLA in healthy donors. The length of the CDR3 is 13 residues. V was pared by 0 bases and J by 6 bases, with 9 bases between. Germline V gives CDR1 LGHNA, CDR2 YNFKEQ. At collection, donors were nominally healthy, but unrecorded immune exposures were probable. Both 60 Vbeta primers and 13 Jbeta primers went into the PCR. Measured with immunoSEQ multiplex PCR; TCRdb has only the in-frame clones, and not every one. The sample includes under 200,000 clones, roughly 77% of them seen just once. Study-wide results and limits: Specificity of three CMV-associated chains for CMV antigens was verified in vitro. The investigators catalogued under 200 TCR beta chains as cytomegalovirus-associated.

Sequencing used PBMCs. This clonotype was sampled from a woman aged 45-60 years in good health and CMV-seropositive. The J gene is TRBJ2-7, the V gene TRBV4-2; no clear D gene. The CDR3 reads CASSQDPSSEQYF. The CDR3 nucleotides are TGTGCCAGCAGCCAAGATCCGTCGTCCGAGCAGTACTTC.